This passage covers 25 T cell receptor beta chains from one sample sequenced in a study of response to subunit inactivated influenza vaccine. A single record per CDR3 protein comes from TCRdb applying MiXCR to the RT-PCR reads. The sample yields under 550,000 distinct CDR3 sequences, around 8% seen once. This specimen consisted of PBMCs from blood, obtained 23 months after vaccination. These TCRs come from a man between 45 and 75 years old who received an inactivated influenza vaccine.

This clonotype was seen a handful of times. The chain joins TRBV7-2 to TRBJ1-6, with D perhaps matching TRBD1 (6 bases). Germline V gene lookup returns CDR1 SGHTA and CDR2 FQGNSA. This CDR3 spans 15 amino acids. V was clipped by 5 bases and J by 8 bases, with 16 bases between them. The CDR3 spells CASSLGTPKDSPLHF. For the CDR3, the DNA is TGTGCCAGCAGCCTGGGGACACCTAAAGATTCACCCCTCCACTTT. Variable domain in full (rest from reference TRBV7-2 and TRBJ1-6): GAGVSQSPSNKVTEKGKDVELRCDPISGHTALYWYRQSLGQGLEFLIYFQGNSAPDKSGLPSDRFSAERTGGSVSTLTIQRTQQEDSAVYLCASSLGTPKDSPLHFGNGTRLTVT.

The rearrangement links TRBV9 to TRBJ1-3; D is undetermined. The ends were cut back, 1 base at V and 3 bases at J, with 11 bases in the middle. CDR1 SGDLS and CDR2 YYNGEE come from the germline V gene. The CDR3 contains 15 residues. The CDR3 DNA sequence: TGTGCCAGCAGCGTATGGCCAGGAGGTGGAAACACCATATATTTT. It codes for CASSVWPGGGNTIYF.

This clonotype was counted many times. The CDR3 bases are TGTGCCACCAGCAGAAGGACAACTGGGACTGGAAACACCATATATTTT. Amino acids: CATSRRTTGTGNTIYF. The V call is TRBV15, the J call TRBJ1-3, with D possibly matching TRBD1 (5 bases). Germline lookup yields CDR1 LNHNV and CDR2 YYDKDF (reference sequence). The CDR3 has 16 amino acids. Deletions cut 2 bases from V and 2 bases from J, with 13 bases between.

This chain connects TRBV12-3 or TRBV12-4 to TRBJ1-6, with TRBD1 matching 7 bases. Trimming removed 7 bases from V and 9 bases from J; junction bases left unmatched: 6. There are 13 residues in the CDR3. As DNA, the CDR3 is TGTGCCAGCACCCGGACAGGCAGTTCACCCCTCCACTTT. Amino acid sequence: CASTRTGSSPLHF.

V usage is TRBV11-2 and J usage is TRBJ2-2; D possibly uses TRBD1 or TRBD2 (5 bases each). V lost 2 bases, J lost 9 bases, and 16 bases lay in between. The CDR3 has 15 amino acids. The germline CDR1 and CDR2 sequences are SGHAT and FQNNGV. This CDR3 is CASSLSGTNHRELFF. The DNA for the CDR3 is TGTGCCAGCAGCTTATCAGGGACGAATCACCGGGAGCTGTTTTTT. Supplemented by reference TRBV11-2 and TRBJ2-2, the full variable domain reads EAGVAQSPRYKIIEKRQSVAFWCNPISGHATLYWYQQILGQGPKLLIQFQNNGVVDDSQLPKDRFSAERLKGVDSTLKIQPAKLEDSAVYLCASSLSGTNHRELFFGEGSRLTVL.

There are a few counts of this clonotype. This chain uses TRBV5-4 with TRBJ1-4; no definite D call. This CDR3 spans 14 amino acids. The germline gives CDR1 SGHNT, CDR2 YYREEE (reference sequence). Deletions cut 2 bases from V and 7 bases from J, with 12 bases between. The DNA of the CDR3 is TGTGCCAGCAGCTTTCGACCAGAAGGTGAAAAACTGTTTTTT. Translated: CASSFRPEGEKLFF.

In nucleotides, the CDR3 is TGTGCCAGCAGCCCCGGTCGCTCCTACGAGACCCAGTACTTC. Its translation is CASSPGRSYETQYF. The chain carries TRBV6-1 and TRBJ2-5, with unresolved D. From germline, CDR1 is MNHNS and CDR2 SASEGT. This CDR3 is 14 amino acids long. Trimming took off 6 bases at V and 5 bases at J, with 16 bases between the two ends.

The chain uses TRBV7-8 and TRBJ2-3; 9 bases match TRBD2. This CDR3 is built from 16 residues. The V segment lost 5 bases and the J segment 6 bases; nucleotides outside the gene matches: 12. Germline CDR1 and CDR2: SGHVS and FQNEAQ. CDR3 in DNA: TGTGCCAGCAGCCCCTGGGCTAGCGGGGAGGGGGATACGCAGTATTTT. Protein: CASSPWASGEGDTQYF. The whole variable domain, filled in from reference TRBV7-8 and TRBJ2-3, reads GAGVSQSPRYKVAKRGQDVALRCDPISGHVSLFWYQQALGQGPEFLTYFQNEAQLDKSGLPSDRFFAERPEGSVSTLKIQRTQQEDSAVYLCASSPWASGEGDTQYFGPGTRLTVL.

The V call is TRBV11-2, the J call TRBJ2-1; 8 nucleotides align to TRBD2. This CDR3 has 18 residues. Germline-derived CDR1 and CDR2 are SGHAT and FQNNGV. V shed 3 bases and J 4 bases; nucleotides not matched to a gene: 14. In nucleotides, the CDR3 is TGTGCCAGCAGCTTTCCCAGCGGGGGCCTAAAGCGGTACAATGAGCAGTTCTTC. It encodes CASSFPSGGLKRYNEQFF. Full variable domain (rest looked up from reference TRBV11-2 and TRBJ2-1): EAGVAQSPRYKIIEKRQSVAFWCNPISGHATLYWYQQILGQGPKLLIQFQNNGVVDDSQLPKDRFSAERLKGVDSTLKIQPAKLEDSAVYLCASSFPSGGLKRYNEQFFGPGTRLTVL.

This clonotype appeared a few times. V and J are TRBV15 and TRBJ2-5; 9 bases line up with TRBD2. Trimming cost V 1 base and J 5 bases; bases outside gene matches: 2. CDR3 length equals 14 residues. Germline V gene data show CDR1 as LNHNV and CDR2 as YYDKDF (reference sequence). Here the CDR3 reads CATSRASGDETQYF. The CDR3 region has the DNA TGTGCCACCAGCAGAGCTAGCGGGGATGAGACCCAGTACTTC.

V and J are TRBV5-5 and TRBJ2-7; tentatively, D is TRBD1 or TRBD2 (5 bases each). This CDR3 is built from 15 residues. Trimming left V 4 bases short and J 4 bases short, with 18 bases between. Germline assignment: CDR1 SGHKS and CDR2 YYEKEE (reference sequence). The CDR3 coding sequence is TGTGCCAGCAGCCCCCGGGACCCAGCTTTTTACGAGCAGTACTTC. Its protein product is CASSPRDPAFYEQYF.

This clonotype was seen once. The CDR3 loop reads CASSLELNTGELFF. The CDR3 nucleotides are TGTGCCAGCAGCTTAGAGTTGAACACCGGGGAGCTGTTTTTT. The chain couples TRBV5-5 to TRBJ2-2, with D uncertain. The germline gives CDR1 SGHKS, CDR2 YYEKEE (reference sequence). The CDR3 contains 14 residues. Between the trimmed V and J ends, which lost 2 bases and 1 base, there was a span of 6 bases.

This clonotype was seen a few times. The genes are TRBV6-5 and TRBJ2-1; D tentatively fits TRBD1 or TRBD2 (5 bases each). This CDR3 region has 15 residues. Trimming took 3 bases from V and 6 from J, leaving 15 bases between them. Looked up from germline, CDR1 is MNHEY and CDR2 is SVGAGI. CDR3 amino acids: CASSYGAAGGNEQFF. CDR3 in DNA: TGTGCCAGCAGTTATGGGGCCGCCGGAGGCAATGAGCAGTTCTTC.

This clonotype turned up a few times. The CDR3 spells CASSFGQYEQYF. The CDR3 DNA follows: TGCGCCAGCAGCTTCGGACAGTACGAGCAGTACTTC. The chain employs TRBV5-1 and TRBJ2-7; D might be TRBD1 (6 bases). V was cut by 2 bases and J by 4 bases, with 7 bases left in between. CDR1 and CDR2 from the germline V gene are SGHRS and YFSETQ. CDR3 length: 12 amino acids.

A few counts support this clonotype. V and J are TRBV6-5 and TRBJ1-3; maybe TRBD1 (5 bases). Germline V gene sequence: CDR1 MNHEY, CDR2 SVGAGI. CDR3 size: 17 residues. With 0 bases removed from V and 1 base from J, the gap between germline ends came to 13 bases. CDR3 amino acids: CASSYSSDSLSGNTIYF. The CDR3 DNA is TGTGCCAGCAGTTACTCGAGCGACAGCCTTTCTGGAAACACCATATATTTT.

This clonotype was observed many times. The chain couples TRBV20-1 to TRBJ1-2, with D uncertain. The V end was cut by 3 bases, the J end by 3 bases, with 8 bases between. This CDR3 spans 12 amino acids. Germline V lookup: CDR1 DFQATT, CDR2 SNEGSKA (reference sequence). The CDR3 coding sequence is TGCAGTGCTAGCCAGAGTGACTATGGCTACACCTTC. This gives the protein CSASQSDYGYTF.

This clonotype was counted only a few times. This rearrangement joins TRBV25-1 to TRBJ2-7, with 14 bases lining up with TRBD2. CDR3 length equals 13 residues. The V gene's germline CDR1 is MGHDK and CDR2 SYGVNS. Trimming took 8 bases from V and 5 from J; bases not matched to a gene: 2. DNA of the CDR3: TGTGCCAGCGAGGGACTAGCGGGAGACGAGCAGTACTTC. This sequence encodes CASEGLAGDEQYF.

This clonotype was seen more than once but under ten times. V and J are TRBV20-1 and TRBJ1-1, with 9 bases matching TRBD1. J was trimmed by 3 bases and V by 8 bases; bases with no gene match: 10. The germline V gene encodes CDR1 DFQATT and CDR2 SNEGSKA (reference sequence). This CDR3 has 14 residues. CDR3: CSPVQGAVDTEAFF. DNA of the CDR3: TGCAGTCCGGTACAGGGGGCAGTTGACACTGAAGCTTTCTTT.

This clonotype came up many times. The gene calls are TRBV12-3 or TRBV12-4 and TRBJ1-3; D is possibly TRBD1 (6 bases). The CDR3 length is 12 residues. Between the trimmed V and J ends, which lost 7 bases and 6 bases, there was a span of 10 bases. CDR3 loop: CASNRGENTIYF. The CDR3, as DNA: TGTGCCAGCAATAGGGGGGAAAACACCATATATTTT.

About this clonotype: Since a much larger clone is just one base distant, this may be a read error. The chain combines TRBV20-1 with TRBJ2-3; 8 nucleotides agree with TRBD1. The CDR3 covers 13 residues. The germline V gene encodes CDR1 DFQATT and CDR2 SNEGSKA (reference sequence). The CDR3 is CSIPGQVTDTLYF. The DNA for the CDR3 is TGCAGTATACCGGGACAGGTCACAGATACGCTGTATTTT.

This clonotype was observed a handful of times. The CDR3 protein is CSARDIRGGETQYF. DNA for the CDR3: TGCAGTGCTAGAGATATACGAGGCGGGGAGACCCAGTACTTC. The chain has TRBV20-1 and TRBJ2-5; possible D gene TRBD2, 5 bases. The CDR3 spans 14 residues. Germline V gene data show CDR1 as DFQATT and CDR2 as SNEGSKA (reference sequence). V was pared by 0 bases and J by 5 bases, with 13 bases between.

Ten or more counts support this clonotype. V gene TRBV20-1 combines with J gene TRBJ1-5; possibly TRBD1 for D (5 bases). The CDR3 totals 14 residues. The V gene lost 3 bases and the J gene lost 6 bases, with 15 bases spanning the gap. The germline V gene encodes CDR1 DFQATT and CDR2 SNEGSKA (reference sequence). CDR3 in amino acids: CSARPADSAQPQHF. CDR3 DNA sequence: TGCAGTGCTAGGCCCGCCGACAGCGCTCAGCCCCAGCATTTT.

This chain connects TRBV6-1 to TRBJ2-3; possibly TRBD2 for D (5 bases). CDR1 MNHNS and CDR2 SASEGT come from the germline V gene. Trimming shortened V by 0 bases and J by 6 bases, and 16 bases separated the two germline ends. CDR3 length equals 16 residues. In nucleotides, the CDR3 is TGTGCCAGCAGTGAAGCGTTGGGGAGTCGGGCGGATACGCAGTATTTT. This translates into CASSEALGSRADTQYF.

CDR3 DNA: TGCAGCGTTGTCGAGCGAAGAGGGGAGCAGTACTTC. Translated: CSVVERRGEQYF. The rearrangement links TRBV29-1 to TRBJ2-7; weak D call: TRBD2 (5 bases). The V gene lost 4 bases and the J gene lost 7 bases, with 14 bases spanning the gap. Germline V gene sequence: CDR1 SQVTM, CDR2 ANQGSEA. This CDR3 comprises 12 residues.

The genes are TRBV12-3 or TRBV12-4 and TRBJ1-2, with 9 bases identical to TRBD1. The junction had 8 bases not matched to a gene; V was cut back by 8 bases and J by 7 bases. The CDR3 has 13 residues. As DNA, the CDR3 is TGTGCCAGCCGGGGGACAGGGTTATCTGGCTACACCTTC. Translating gives CASRGTGLSGYTF.